This T cell receptor (beta chain) was retrieved from a study of cytomegalovirus exposure and HLA in healthy donors. Study-level points and caveats: Most of the TCR beta V segments (in an earlier analysis) were productive either about 87% or about 30% of the time.

The length of the CDR3 is 16 residues. The germline gives CDR1 KGHSH, CDR2 LQKENI. V lost 4 bases and J lost 2; bases outside the gene matches: 8. Primers: 60 Vbeta forward and 13 Jbeta reverse. Assay: immunoSEQ multiplex PCR; the TCRdb copy retains only in-frame clones and omits some. The sample includes 97,000 or so clones, around 9.6% of them seen just once. A word on this clone: What it binds is not known.

The J gene is TRBJ1-1, the V gene TRBV18; 9 bases agree with TRBD1. This receptor was obtained from a man aged 45-65 years in good health and CMV-seropositive. The material sequenced was PBMCs. CDR3 sequence: CASSRSATGGNTEAFF. The CDR3 nucleotides are TGTGCCAGCTCACGGTCCGCGACAGGGGGAAACACTGAAGCTTTCTTT.